The 8 T cell receptor beta chains below were found in one sample sequenced in a study of beta chain features in type 1 diabetes. The sequenced template was cDNA made from the entire isolated RNA. The data were produced by immunoSEQ multiplex PCR, yet TCRdb's version contains in-frame clones alone and is incomplete. The sample has 220,000 or so clones; approximately 70% are singletons. Sequencing was done on a sample of naive CD4+ T cells from blood. These TCRs come from a young man in good health.

The chain has TRBV30 and TRBJ1-4, with D possibly TRBD1 on 5 matching bases. This CDR3 has 15 amino acids. Germline assignment: CDR1 GTSNPN and CDR2 SVGIG (reference sequence). The V and J ends lost 1 base and 3 bases respectively, with 12 bases between them. The CDR3 bases are TGTGCCTGGAGTGGAAGACGGGGGGCTAATGAAAAACTGTTTTTT. Protein: CAWSGRRGANEKLFF.

This chain links TRBV2 with TRBJ2-3; 15 bases are shared with TRBD2. The CDR3 runs to 15 residues. V shed 4 bases, J shed 5 bases, and the junction held 1 base outside the gene matches. Germline V CDR1 and CDR2: SNHLY, FYNNEI. The CDR3 DNA reads as TGTGCCAGCAGTGGGACTAGCGGGAGGGGAGATACGCAGTATTTT. It specifies CASSGTSGRGDTQYF.

V is TRBV30 and J is TRBJ1-5, with a tentative D call TRBD1 (5 bases). CDR3 size: 15 residues. CDR1 and CDR2 from the germline V gene are GTSNPN and SVGIG (reference sequence). Trimming removed 0 bases from V and 7 bases from J, with 16 bases in between. CDR3 sequence: CAWSVRGSAGQPQHF. The CDR3 DNA reads TGTGCCTGGAGTGTACGGGGCTCGGCGGGCCAGCCCCAGCATTTT. Full variable domain (remainder filled in from reference TRBV30 and TRBJ1-5): SQTIHQWPATLVQPVGSPLSLECTVEGTSNPNLYWYRQAAGRGLQLLFYSVGIGQISSEVPQNLSASRPQDRQFILSSKKLLLSDSGFYLCAWSVRGSAGQPQHFGDGTRLSIL.

The CDR3 nucleotides read TGCAGCGTGACGTATGGGGGCCCTGAAGCTTTCTTT. Protein product: CSVTYGGPEAFF. The V gene is TRBV29-1, the J gene TRBJ1-1, with a tentative D call TRBD1 (6 bases). Trimming left V 6 bases short and J 6 bases short, with 14 bases between. This CDR3 region has 12 residues. Looked up from germline, CDR1 is SQVTM and CDR2 is ANQGSEA.

The chain combines TRBV30 with TRBJ1-2; D is uncertain. Germline lookup yields CDR1 GTSNPN and CDR2 SVGIG (reference sequence). The CDR3 consists of 12 residues. V was clipped by 4 bases and J by 6 bases, with 12 bases between them. This chain's CDR3 is CAWNRDVHGYTF. For the CDR3, the DNA is TGTGCCTGGAACAGAGACGTCCATGGCTACACCTTC.

The V and J genes are TRBV9 and TRBJ2-5, with D unresolved. Looked up from germline, CDR1 is SGDLS and CDR2 is YYNGEE. This CDR3 has 14 amino acids. V lost 0 bases and J 2 bases, leaving 8 bases between the germline ends. The chain's CDR3 is CASSVGTEQETQYF. CDR3 nucleotide sequence: TGTGCCAGCAGCGTAGGAACGGAGCAAGAGACCCAGTACTTC.

V and J are TRBV11-2 and TRBJ2-1, with D hard to call. The germline V gene encodes CDR1 SGHAT and CDR2 FQNNGV. V was shortened by 1 base and J by 6 bases, with 4 bases between the two germline ends. This CDR3 contains 12 residues. The CDR3 region has the DNA TGTGCCAGCAGCTTAGTCCGCAATGAGCAGTTCTTC. Translating it yields CASSLVRNEQFF.

This clone is a singleton in its sample. The rearrangement links TRBV10-3 to TRBJ2-3; D possibly corresponds to TRBD2 (6 bases). V was shortened by 7 bases and J by 2 bases, with 19 bases between the two germline ends. Germline V gives CDR1 ENHRY, CDR2 SYGVKD. The CDR3 is made up of 16 amino acids. CDR3 residues: CAIIDPTGESTDTQYF. CDR3 DNA sequence: TGTGCCATCATAGACCCAACGGGGGAGTCCACAGATACGCAGTATTTT.